The 8 T cell receptor beta chains given below trace back to one sample, sequenced in a study of cytomegalovirus exposure and HLA in healthy donors. PCR was performed using 60 Vbeta and 13 Jbeta primers. Only in-frame clones appear in the TCRdb table, and some are missing; sequencing was by immunoSEQ multiplex PCR. The sample includes about 82,000 clones, roughly 80% of them seen just once. Sequencing was performed on PBMCs. The receptors were sampled from a human donor in good health.

The chain employs TRBV7-9 and TRBJ1-4, with 8 bases aligning to TRBD1. The CDR3 sequence is 15 residues long. Trimming cost V 5 bases and J 1 base; bases outside gene matches: 3. In germline, CDR1 is SEHNR, CDR2 FQNEAQ (reference sequence). For the CDR3, the DNA is TGTGCCAGCAGCCCCGGACAGGGAACTAATGAAAAACTGTTTTTT. It translates to CASSPGQGTNEKLFF.

The count of this clone is one. The genes are TRBV29-1 and TRBJ2-3, with 8 bases identical to TRBD2. The CDR3 covers 15 residues. V was clipped by 2 bases and J by 3 bases; unmatched bases: 7. Germline V gene lookup returns CDR1 SQVTM and CDR2 ANQGSEA. The CDR3 sequence is CSVELSGGGTDTQYF. Here the CDR3 DNA reads TGCAGCGTTGAACTGTCCGGGGGGGGTACAGATACGCAGTATTTT.

The chain is built from TRBV7-8 and TRBJ2-7; D may be TRBD1 (6 bases). The germline CDR1 and CDR2 sequences are SGHVS and FQNEAQ. V lost 1 base to trimming and J lost 4 bases, with 11 bases between them. There are 14 residues in the CDR3. CDR3 DNA: TGTGCCAGCAGCTTAGACACAGGGTGGTACGAGCAGTACTTC. Translation gives CASSLDTGWYEQYF.

V gene TRBV9 combines with J gene TRBJ2-7, with 9 bases fitting TRBD2. The CDR3 length is 15 residues. Germline V gene data show CDR1 as SGDLS and CDR2 as YYNGEE. V dropped 3 bases and J dropped 3; count of bases not matched to a gene: 7. This CDR3 is CASSGLGGGDYEQYF. DNA for the CDR3: TGTGCCAGCAGCGGTCTCGGCGGGGGGGACTACGAGCAGTACTTC. Based on the CDR3 plus reference TRBV9 and TRBJ2-7, the full variable domain is DSGVTQTPKHLITATGQRVTLRCSPRSGDLSVYWYQQSLDQGLQFLIQYYNGEERAKGNILERFSAQQFPDLHSELNLSSLELGDSALYFCASSGLGGGDYEQYFGPGTRLTVT.

The V gene is TRBV18, the J gene TRBJ1-1; D not certain. V was clipped by 2 bases and J by 2 bases, with 6 bases between them. CDR3 length equals 13 residues. Germline CDR1 is KGHSH and CDR2 is LQKENI. The CDR3 nucleotides are TGTGCCAGCTCACCAATCGGTAACACTGAAGCTTTCTTT. Protein product: CASSPIGNTEAFF.

The chain joins TRBV18 to TRBJ2-1; 12 bases map to TRBD2. The germline gives CDR1 KGHSH, CDR2 LQKENI. The CDR3 loop spans 16 amino acids. V trimming: 3 bases; J trimming: 4 bases; junction bases outside the gene matches: 4. The CDR3 loop is CASSPWTSGAYNEQFF. Written as DNA, the CDR3 is TGTGCCAGCTCACCTTGGACTAGCGGGGCATACAATGAGCAGTTCTTC.

The CDR3 nucleotides read TGTGCCAGCACCCCCTGGGGGGGGGCAGGGGAGGGGACCCAGTACTTC. Protein: CASTPWGGAGEGTQYF. The chain carries TRBV7-6 and TRBJ2-5, with D perhaps matching TRBD2 (7 bases). Germline lookup yields CDR1 SGHVS and CDR2 FNYEAQ. CDR3 length: 16 residues. Trimming cost V 7 bases and J 7 bases, with 25 bases left between them.

The chain carries TRBV7-9 and TRBJ1-6, with D tentatively TRBD1 (6 bases). Trimming stripped 0 bases from V and 9 bases from J, with 12 bases between. This CDR3 has 15 residues. Per the germline V gene, CDR1 is SEHNR and CDR2 is FQNEAQ (reference sequence). The CDR3 region has the DNA TGTGCCAGCAGCTTAGCGGCCCTCAGGGGTTCACCCCTCCACTTT. Amino acids: CASSLAALRGSPLHF.